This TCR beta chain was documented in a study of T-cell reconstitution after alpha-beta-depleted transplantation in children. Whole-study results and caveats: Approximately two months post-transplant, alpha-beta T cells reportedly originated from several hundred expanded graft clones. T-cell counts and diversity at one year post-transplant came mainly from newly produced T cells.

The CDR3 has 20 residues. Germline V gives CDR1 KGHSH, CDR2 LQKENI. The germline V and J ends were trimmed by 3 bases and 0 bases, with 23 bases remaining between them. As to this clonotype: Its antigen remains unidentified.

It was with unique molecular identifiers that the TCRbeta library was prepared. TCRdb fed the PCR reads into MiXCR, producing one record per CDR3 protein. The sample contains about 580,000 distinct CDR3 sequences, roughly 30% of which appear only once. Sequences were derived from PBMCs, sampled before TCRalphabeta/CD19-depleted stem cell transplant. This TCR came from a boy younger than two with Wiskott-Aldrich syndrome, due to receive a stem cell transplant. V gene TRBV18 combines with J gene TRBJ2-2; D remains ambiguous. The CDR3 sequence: CASSPLKNPSRAPNTGELFF. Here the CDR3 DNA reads TGTGCCAGCTCACCGCTCAAAAACCCAAGTAGGGCTCCGAACACCGGGGAGCTGTTTTTT.